The source of this T cell receptor beta chain is a study of glioma-infiltrating T cells after dendritic cell vaccination. Overall study: Autologous tumor lysate was loaded overnight onto monocyte-derived dendritic cells grown 6 to 7 days with IL-4 and GM-CSF.

The CDR3 runs 14 residues. Trimming took off 7 bases at V and 2 bases at J, with 12 bases between the two ends. Germline V gene sequence: CDR1 SGHVS, CDR2 FQNEAQ. Data came from immunoSEQ multiplex PCR; TCRdb stores just in-frame clones and leaves some out. The table lists some 100,000 clones, over 75% of them singletons, with 2.5% to 3% in the top ten. The V gene is TRBV7-8, the J gene TRBJ1-5; D perhaps matches TRBD1 (5 bases). Sequences were derived from blood, sampled before dendritic cell vaccination. The receptor's source is a human donor with glioblastoma. CDR3 DNA sequence: TGTGCCAGCACCTGGACCAGGGGCAATCAGCCCCAGCATTTT. This encodes CASTWTRGNQPQHF.